This TCR beta chain emerged from a study of breast tumors, draining lymph nodes, adjacent tissues. Study-level results: Tumor TCR diversity was below lymph nodes but above nontumor tissue. Luminal-like breast cancer showed significantly greater tumor-nontumor repertoire similarity than basal-like breast cancer did. The lymph node origin of tumor T cells was framed as consistent with a hypothesis, not demonstrated.

TCRdb processed the multiplex PCR reads anew with MiXCR; each CDR3 protein has one entry. The profile shows 15,000 to 20,000 distinct CDR3 sequences, approximately 42% of them singletons. A word on this clonotype: Its specificity is unknown.

The clonotype comes from a female donor with breast cancer. Some clones in this sample may be carry-over from other donors' samples. The sequenced sample consisted of breast tumor tissue.

The CDR3 sequence: CSARGIRGRDEQYF. In DNA form, the CDR3 reads TGCAGTGCTAGAGGTATAAGGGGGCGTGACGAGCAGTACTTC. This chain connects TRBV20-1 to TRBJ2-7; 7 bases are shared with TRBD1. The germline CDR1 and CDR2 sequences are DFQATT and SNEGSKA (reference sequence). Germline trimming cut 1 base from V and 5 bases from J; bases unmatched to any gene: 8. The CDR3 is made up of 14 amino acids.